These 14 T cell receptor beta chains were sequenced from one sample in a study of Ad26.COV2.S vaccination and SARS-CoV-2 variants. Clones were sequenced by immunoSEQ multiplex PCR, and TCRdb holds only the in-frame ones, with some missing. The repertoire includes more than 400,000 clones, 90% of them detected once, and under 4.5% sits in the top ten. Treatment meaning: some 20 received Ad26.COV2.S at low or high dose, single or two shots; several received placebo; per-sample allocation not given. Samples came from day 63 after the first vaccine or placebo injection. This sample comprised peripheral blood, obtained in a trial of Ad26.COV2.S vaccine versus placebo. These receptors were collected from a person between 18 and 65 years old who received the Ad26.COV2.S COVID-19 vaccine or a placebo.

The J gene is TRBJ2-1, the V gene TRBV30; the D call may be TRBD1 or TRBD2 (5 bases each). V lost 2 bases and J 5 bases, leaving 16 bases between the germline ends. The CDR3 length is 15 residues. Germline V gene lookup returns CDR1 GTSNPN and CDR2 SVGIG (reference sequence). The CDR3 nucleotides read TGTGCCTGGAGTTACTATGGGGGAAGGAACAATGAGCAGTTCTTC. Translating gives CAWSYYGGRNNEQFF.

The J gene is TRBJ2-4, the V gene TRBV4-2; 10 nucleotides align to TRBD2. The CDR3 is made up of 17 amino acids. Germline V CDR1 and CDR2: LGHNA, YNFKEQ. V lost 2 bases and J lost 2; bases outside the gene matches: 6. The CDR3 bases are TGTGCCAGCAGCCAACACGGGACTAGCGACACCAAAAACATTCAGTACTTC. As protein: CASSQHGTSDTKNIQYF.

The chain carries TRBV7-3 and TRBJ2-1, with D hard to call. Germline values: CDR1 SGHTA, CDR2 FQGTGA. The CDR3 runs 15 residues. Trimming pared 0 bases from V and 6 bases from J, leaving 12 bases between. The CDR3 region has the DNA TGTGCCAGCAGCTTAACCGTTCCATCCCCCAATGAGCAGTTCTTC. Its translation is CASSLTVPSPNEQFF.

Here the CDR3 DNA reads TGCGCCAGCAGCCAAGATCGAGGGGCGAGACCATCTAGCACAGATACGCAGTATTTT. Residues: CASSQDRGARPSSTDTQYF. J is TRBJ2-3 and V is TRBV4-3; D is tentatively TRBD1 or TRBD2 (5 bases each). Per the germline V gene, CDR1 is LGHNA and CDR2 is YSLEER. The V gene lost 0 bases and the J gene lost 0 bases, with 19 bases spanning the gap. The length of the CDR3 is 19 residues.

The chain links TRBV19 to TRBJ2-1; 10 nucleotides agree with TRBD2. The CDR3 sequence is 15 residues long. Trimming cost V 7 bases and J 6 bases; bases outside gene matches: 9. Germline V gives CDR1 LNHDA, CDR2 SQIVND (reference sequence). The CDR3 sequence: CASTDPGTSANEQFF. The CDR3 nucleotides read TGTGCCAGTACCGATCCCGGGACTAGCGCCAATGAGCAGTTCTTC.

Points on this clone: In the same sample, other DNA sequences code for this CDR3. The chain joins TRBV2 to TRBJ2-5; D is unclear. V lost 1 base and J 4 bases, leaving 1 base between the germline ends. The germline V gene encodes CDR1 SNHLY and CDR2 FYNNEI. The CDR3 is 11 residues long. Here the CDR3 reads CASSEGETQYF. As DNA, the CDR3 is TGTGCCAGCAGTGAAGGAGAGACCCAGTACTTC.

The CDR3 reads CASSIGGKGAGELFF. Here the CDR3 DNA reads TGTGCCAGTAGTATAGGAGGTAAAGGCGCCGGGGAGCTGTTTTTT. This sequence joins TRBV19 and TRBJ2-2; D not certain. Per the germline V gene, CDR1 is LNHDA and CDR2 is SQIVND (reference sequence). The CDR3 runs 15 residues. Trimming pared 1 base from V and 6 bases from J, leaving 12 bases between. Full variable domain (outside the CDR3, taken from reference TRBV19 and TRBJ2-2): DGGITQSPKYLFRKEGQNVTLSCEQNLNHDAMYWYRQDPGQGLRLIYYSQIVNDFQKGDIAEGYSVSREKKESFPLTVTSAQKNPTAFYLCASSIGGKGAGELFFGEGSRLTVL.

This chain uses TRBV5-1 with TRBJ1-1, with a weak D call TRBD1 (5 bases). The CDR3 loop spans 15 amino acids. V shed 0 bases and J shed 3 bases, with 12 bases lying between them. Germline V lookup: CDR1 SGHRS, CDR2 YFSETQ. CDR3 nucleotides: TGCGCCAGCAGCTTGGTCCCAGGGTCGGACACTGAAGCTTTCTTT. It translates to CASSLVPGSDTEAFF.

The V gene is TRBV5-4, the J gene TRBJ2-1; D remains ambiguous. This CDR3 contains 13 residues. Germline V gives CDR1 SGHNT, CDR2 YYREEE (reference sequence). The ends were cut back, 4 bases at V and 2 bases at J, with 7 bases in the middle. The CDR3 coding sequence is TGTGCCAGCAGCCATCCTACCTACAATGAGCAGTTCTTC. This translates into CASSHPTYNEQFF.

V and J are TRBV19 and TRBJ2-5; no firm D call. In germline, CDR1 is LNHDA, CDR2 SQIVND (reference sequence). V dropped 2 bases and J dropped 2 bases, with 9 bases sitting between them. This CDR3 spans 14 amino acids. This CDR3 reads CASSISLGQETQYF. CDR3 bases: TGTGCCAGTAGTATATCCCTGGGACAAGAGACCCAGTACTTC.

The chain is built from TRBV27 and TRBJ2-7; no reliable D call. Trimming stripped 8 bases from V and 2 bases from J, with 10 bases between. Germline loops: CDR1 MNHEY, CDR2 SMNVEV (reference sequence). The CDR3 sequence is 12 residues long. DNA of the CDR3: TGTGCCAGCGGAGCAGGTCCCTACGAGCAGTACTTC. It specifies CASGAGPYEQYF.

The V gene is TRBV15, the J gene TRBJ2-1; TRBD1 aligns across 8 bases. Looked up from germline, CDR1 is LNHNV and CDR2 is YYDKDF (reference sequence). This CDR3 comprises 16 residues. V lost 1 base and J lost 4; bases outside the gene matches: 6. The CDR3 coding sequence is TGTGCCACCAGCAGAGTTCCGGGACAGGTATACAATGAGCAGTTCTTC. Residues: CATSRVPGQVYNEQFF.

The chain couples TRBV7-7 to TRBJ2-1; tentatively, D is TRBD2 (6 bases). The CDR3 has 17 residues. Germline V CDR1 and CDR2: SSHAT, FNYEAQ (reference sequence). V was trimmed by 1 base and J by 7 bases, leaving 20 bases between them. CDR3 protein: CASSLEGRPGLSNEQFF. The CDR3 bases are TGTGCCAGCAGCTTAGAAGGCCGTCCGGGACTGAGTAATGAGCAGTTCTTC.

In this sample, this clone turned up once. Other DNA sequences of this sample code for an identical CDR3. This rearrangement joins TRBV5-1 to TRBJ2-1, with 11 nucleotides matching TRBD2. Germline CDR1 and CDR2: SGHRS and YFSETQ. This CDR3 has 16 residues. V lost 0 bases to trimming and J lost 4 bases; unmatched junction nucleotides: 3. The DNA of the CDR3 is TGCGCCAGCAGCTTGGAGGGACTAGCGGTATACAATGAGCAGTTCTTC. Protein: CASSLEGLAVYNEQFF.